This T cell receptor beta chain was sequenced during a study of sequential checkpoint blockade in melanoma. Study overall: Both treatment sequences were followed by maintenance nivolumab.

The V and J ends lost 4 bases and 2 bases, in that order; junction bases with no gene match: 5. CDR1 and CDR2 (germline): MNHEY, SVGAGI. The CDR3 runs to 15 residues. Treatment specified: randomized to nivolumab then ipilimumab (arm A) or the reverse (arm B). No patient had prior DNA-damaging chemotherapy. Live CD3+CD8+ CD19− CD56− cells were sorted from PBMCs. Clones were read by immunoSEQ multiplex PCR, and TCRdb kept only the in-frame ones, dropping some. Seen here are around 41,000 clones, 70% to 90% observed once, and the top ten hold roughly 12%. This clone has just a few counts. This receptor was identified in a human donor with melanoma. The chain has TRBV6-5 and TRBJ2-3; 8 nucleotides align to TRBD1. The sample was CD8+ T cells sorted from blood (inferred from file names), taken from a patient given nivolumab and ipilimumab in sequence. This CDR3 reads CASSSGTGDTDTQYF. Written as DNA, the CDR3 is TGTGCCAGCAGTTCCGGGACAGGCGACACAGATACGCAGTATTTT.